Presented here are 13 T cell receptor beta chains from one specimen sequenced in a study of cytomegalovirus exposure and HLA in healthy donors. PCR employed 60 Vbeta and 13 Jbeta primers. Clones were sequenced by immunoSEQ multiplex PCR, and TCRdb holds only the in-frame ones, with some missing. Of under 150,000 clones listed, 67% were seen once; the top ten hold roughly 8.3%. The sequenced sample was PBMCs. All receptors derive from a man younger than 35 in good health and CMV-seropositive.

The sample holds a few counts of this clone. The chain is built from TRBV29-1 and TRBJ1-1; no firm D call. The CDR3 is 10 residues long. Germline V lookup: CDR1 SQVTM, CDR2 ANQGSEA. Between the trimmed V and J ends, which lost 7 bases and 5 bases, there was a span of 8 bases. Here the CDR3 DNA reads TGCAGCGGCGGAGGGACTGAAGCTTTCTTT. Residues: CSGGGTEAFF. Full variable domain (remainder filled in from reference TRBV29-1 and TRBJ1-1): SAVISQKPSRDICQRGTSLTIQCQVDSQVTMMFWYRQQPGQSLTLIATANQGSEATYESGFVIDKFPISRPNLTFSTLTVSNMSPEDSSIYLCSGGGTEAFFGQGTRLTVV.

The CDR3 protein is CASSLGGPEQYF. The CDR3 DNA reads as TGCGCCAGCAGTCTGGGGGGTCCCGAGCAGTACTTC. The chain uses TRBV5-1 and TRBJ2-7, with D tentatively TRBD2 (6 bases). V was trimmed by 5 bases and J by 6 bases, leaving 12 bases between them. Germline V gene data show CDR1 as SGHRS and CDR2 as YFSETQ. This CDR3 has 12 residues.

The V and J genes are TRBV4-1 and TRBJ1-5; D gene ambiguous. The germline V gene has CDR1 MGHRA and CDR2 YSYEKL. Deletions cut 1 base from V and 8 bases from J, with 9 bases between. The CDR3 contains 13 residues. The CDR3 sequence: CASSQGGFEPQHF. The DNA for the CDR3 is TGCGCCAGCAGCCAAGGAGGGTTCGAGCCCCAGCATTTT.

J is TRBJ2-7 and V is TRBV2, with D perhaps matching TRBD2 (7 bases). CDR3 length: 12 residues. Germline V gives CDR1 SNHLY, CDR2 FYNNEI. The CDR3 sequence: CAGGAGSREQYF. Written as DNA, the CDR3 is TGTGCGGGGGGGGCAGGATCAAGGGAGCAGTACTTC.

CDR3: CASSHSQGARNSPLHF. CDR3 nucleotide sequence: TGTGCCAGCAGCCATTCTCAGGGGGCGCGAAATTCACCCCTCCACTTT. The J gene is TRBJ1-6, the V gene TRBV5-4; 8 nucleotides align to TRBD1. Trimming cost V 4 bases and J 7 bases; bases outside gene matches: 10. Germline V CDR1 and CDR2: SGHNT, YYREEE (reference sequence). CDR3 length: 16 amino acids.

This rearrangement joins TRBV25-1 to TRBJ1-2, with TRBD1 matching over 7 bases. This CDR3 comprises 16 residues. The V gene end was trimmed by 2 bases and the J gene end by 9 bases; junction bases not matched to a gene: 15. The germline V gene encodes CDR1 MGHDK and CDR2 SYGVNS. The CDR3 DNA is TGTGCCAGCAGTGAAAGCAAGCCAGGGGGTTGGCGTAGCTACACCTTC. This gives the protein CASSESKPGGWRSYTF.

The V and J genes are TRBV9 and TRBJ2-3; 12 bases match TRBD2. Germline assignment: CDR1 SGDLS and CDR2 YYNGEE. The CDR3 sequence is 17 residues long. Unmatched junction bases numbered 10, after V lost 4 bases and J lost 4 bases. CDR3 sequence reads: CASSIRGLAGISDTQYF. In nucleotides, the CDR3 is TGTGCCAGCAGCATCCGAGGACTAGCGGGGATCTCAGATACGCAGTATTTT.

This clone was detected ten times or more. The chain combines TRBV7-9 with TRBJ2-1, with D unresolved. V was clipped by 4 bases and J by 5 bases, with 12 bases between them. The CDR3 is made up of 14 amino acids. Germline lookup yields CDR1 SEHNR and CDR2 FQNEAQ (reference sequence). This chain's CDR3 is CASSSGPGNNEQFF. The CDR3 DNA reads as TGTGCCAGCAGCTCTGGGCCAGGAAACAATGAGCAGTTCTTC.

The chain carries TRBV21-1 and TRBJ1-2; the DNA was not used to check the table's D call, TRBD1. TRBV21-1 is listed as a pseudogene. This CDR3 comprises 21 residues. The CDR3 here is CASSKPPRDRDSQLPTYGYTF. CDR3 DNA sequence: TGTGCCAGCAGCAAGCCGCCTCGTGACCGGGACAGTCAGCTGCCCACCTATGGCTACACCTTC.

This clone appeared a single time. This rearrangement joins TRBV30 to TRBJ2-2; D not certain. V lost 2 bases and J 8 bases, leaving 12 bases between the germline ends. This CDR3 is 13 amino acids long. In germline, CDR1 is GTSNPN, CDR2 SVGIG (reference sequence). DNA for the CDR3: TGTGCCTGGAGTAGGAACAGAGCTGGGGAGCTGTTTTTT. Encoded protein: CAWSRNRAGELFF.

This chain uses TRBV11-2 with TRBJ2-3, with TRBD2 identical over 9 bases. CDR1 is SGHAT and CDR2 is FQNNGV in the germline V gene. V lost 3 bases and J lost 3; bases outside the gene matches: 10. The CDR3 has 17 amino acids. CDR3 in amino acids: CASSFEGRGGTTDTQYF. The CDR3 DNA follows: TGTGCCAGCAGCTTTGAAGGGCGGGGGGGTACGACAGATACGCAGTATTTT.

CDR3 protein: CSVEVGSETQYF. Here the CDR3 DNA reads TGCAGCGTTGAGGTGGGGAGCGAGACCCAGTACTTC. The chain recombines TRBV29-1 with TRBJ2-5, with a tentative D call TRBD2 (5 bases). This CDR3 is built from 12 residues. Germline CDR1 SQVTM, CDR2 ANQGSEA. Trimming cost V 3 bases and J 5 bases, with 10 bases left between them.

The rearrangement joins TRBV20-1 to TRBJ1-2; no reliable D call. Germline assignment: CDR1 DFQATT and CDR2 SNEGSKA (reference sequence). V gave up 6 bases and J gave up 4 bases, with 9 bases separating them. There are 11 residues in the CDR3. The CDR3 region has the DNA TGCAGTGCGATCGGGGTCTATGGCTACACCTTC. This codes for CSAIGVYGYTF.